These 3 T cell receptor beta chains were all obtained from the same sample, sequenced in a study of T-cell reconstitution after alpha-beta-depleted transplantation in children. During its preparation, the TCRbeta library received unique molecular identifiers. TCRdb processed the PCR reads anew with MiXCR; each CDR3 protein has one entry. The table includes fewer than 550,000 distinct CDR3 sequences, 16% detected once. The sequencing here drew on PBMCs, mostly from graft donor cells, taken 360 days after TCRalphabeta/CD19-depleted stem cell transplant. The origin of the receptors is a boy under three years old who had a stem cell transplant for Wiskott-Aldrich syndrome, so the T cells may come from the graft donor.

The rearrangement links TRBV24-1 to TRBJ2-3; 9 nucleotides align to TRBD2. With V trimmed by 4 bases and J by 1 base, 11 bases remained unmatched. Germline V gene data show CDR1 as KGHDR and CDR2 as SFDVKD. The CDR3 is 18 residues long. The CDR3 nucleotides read TGTGCCACCAGTGAATCTCCGGGACTAGCACCGCGCACAGATACGCAGTATTTT. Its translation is CATSESPGLAPRTDTQYF.

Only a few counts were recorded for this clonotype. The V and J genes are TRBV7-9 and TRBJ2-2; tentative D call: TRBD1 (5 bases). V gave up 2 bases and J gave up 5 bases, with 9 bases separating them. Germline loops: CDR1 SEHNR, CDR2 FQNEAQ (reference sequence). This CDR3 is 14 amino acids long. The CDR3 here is CASSLFHRTGELFF. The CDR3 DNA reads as TGTGCCAGCAGCTTATTCCACAGGACCGGGGAGCTGTTTTTT.

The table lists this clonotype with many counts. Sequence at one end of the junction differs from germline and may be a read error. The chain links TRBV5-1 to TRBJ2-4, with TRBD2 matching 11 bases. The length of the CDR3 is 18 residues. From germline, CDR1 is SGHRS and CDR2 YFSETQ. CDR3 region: CASSLGLAGGLAKNIQYF. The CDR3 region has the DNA TGTGCCAGCAGCTTAGGTCTAGCGGGGGGCCTAGCCAAAAACATTCAGTACTTC.